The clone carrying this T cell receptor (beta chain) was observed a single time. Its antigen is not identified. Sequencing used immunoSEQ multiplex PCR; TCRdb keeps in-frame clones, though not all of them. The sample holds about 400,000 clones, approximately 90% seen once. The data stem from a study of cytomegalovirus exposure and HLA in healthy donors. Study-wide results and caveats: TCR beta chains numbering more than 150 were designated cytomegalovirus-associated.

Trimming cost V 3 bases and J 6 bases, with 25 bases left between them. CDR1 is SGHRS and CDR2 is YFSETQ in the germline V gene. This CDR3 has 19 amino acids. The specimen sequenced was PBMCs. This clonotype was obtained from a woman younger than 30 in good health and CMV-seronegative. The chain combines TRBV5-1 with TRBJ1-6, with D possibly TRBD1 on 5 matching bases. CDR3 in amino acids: CASSYSGQGERSGNSPLHF. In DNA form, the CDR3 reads TGCGCCAGCAGCTATTCAGGGCAGGGTGAGAGGAGTGGTAATTCACCCCTCCACTTT. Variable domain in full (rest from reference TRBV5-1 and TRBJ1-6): KAGVTQTPRYLIKTRGQQVTLSCSPISGHRSVSWYQQTPGQGLQFLFEYFSETQRNKGNFPGRFSGRQFSNSRSEMNVSTLELGDSALYLCASSYSGQGERSGNSPLHFGNGTRLTVT.